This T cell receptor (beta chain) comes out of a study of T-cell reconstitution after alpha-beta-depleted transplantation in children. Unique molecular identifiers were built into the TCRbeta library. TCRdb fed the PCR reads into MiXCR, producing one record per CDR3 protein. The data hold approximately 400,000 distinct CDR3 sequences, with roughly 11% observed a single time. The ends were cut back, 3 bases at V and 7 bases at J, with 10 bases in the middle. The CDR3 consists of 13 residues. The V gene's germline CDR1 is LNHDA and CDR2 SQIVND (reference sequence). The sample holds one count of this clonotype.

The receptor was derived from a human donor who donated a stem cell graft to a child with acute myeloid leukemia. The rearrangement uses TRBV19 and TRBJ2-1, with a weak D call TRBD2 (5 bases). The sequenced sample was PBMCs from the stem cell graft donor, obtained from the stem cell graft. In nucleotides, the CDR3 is TGTGCCAGTAGTATGTCCCGGGAAAATGAGCAGTTCTTC. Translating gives CASSMSRENEQFF. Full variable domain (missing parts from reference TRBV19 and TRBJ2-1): DGGITQSPKYLFRKEGQNVTLSCEQNLNHDAMYWYRQDPGQGLRLIYYSQIVNDFQKGDIAEGYSVSREKKESFPLTVTSAQKNPTAFYLCASSMSRENEQFFGPGTRLTVL.